These T cell receptor beta chains were read from a single sample in a study of T cell changes during pregnancy in multiple sclerosis. Using immunoSEQ multiplex PCR, the repertoire was profiled, and TCRdb retains in-frame clones only, with some absent. Counted here are over 50,000 clones, around 91% occurring once; the ten biggest clones make up roughly 1.4%. This specimen consisted of peripheral blood, obtained in the third trimester of pregnancy. The source of these receptors is a female donor in good health, enrolled as a control in a pregnancy study. Both conserved end residues are part of each CDR3. A D gene is named only where the DNA matches it firmly. Rows give clone size only sometimes, using once, few, many, or a class for an expanded clone.

>TRBV7-2|NA|TRBD2|TRBJ2-1
TGTGCCAGCAGCGTCTCGGGGGGCAATGAGCAGTTCTTC
CASSVSGGNEQFF
>TRBV10-3|once|NA|TRBJ1-4
TGTGCCATCAGTACAGGAACCGATGAAAAACTGTTTTTT
CAISTGTDEKLFF
>TRBV6-5|NA|TRBD1|TRBJ1-6
TGTGCCAGCAGTTACAGGGGGCGCAGGTCACCCCTCCACTTT
CASSYRGRRSPLHF
>TRBV7-2|NA|NA|TRBJ2-5
TGTGCCAGCAGCTCCCACGGGGAGACCCAGTACTTC
CASSSHGETQYF
>TRBV19|NA|TRBD2|TRBJ2-7
TGTGCCAGTAGTCCCCAGGCGGGGGGCCTCTCCTACGAGCAGTACTTC
CASSPQAGGLSYEQYF
>TRBV28|NA|NA|TRBJ1-5
TGTGCCAGCAGTTTAGCGACTCACAATCAGCCCCAGCATTTT
CASSLATHNQPQHF
>TRBV18|NA|NA|TRBJ2-5
TGTGCCAGCTCACCTGGGACTCAAGAGACCCAGTACTTC
CASSPGTQETQYF
>TRBV5-1|NA|NA|TRBJ1-1
TGCGCCAGCAGCTTGGAGTTGGCCCTTCGGGCTGAAGCTTTCTTT
CASSLELALRAEAFF
>TRBV18|NA|TRBD2|TRBJ2-1
TGTGCCAGCTCACCACTCGGGGGGGCCAATGAGCAGTTCTTC
CASSPLGGANEQFF
>TRBV5-6|NA|NA|TRBJ2-4
TGTGCCAGCAGCAGGGGGAGTCATGCCAAAAACATTCAGTACTTC
CASSRGSHAKNIQYF
>TRBV18|NA|NA|TRBJ2-1
TGTGCCAGCTCCGCGTATTTTGGTGAGCAGTTCTTC
CASSAYFGEQFF
>TRBV6-6|NA|NA|TRBJ2-7
TGTGCCAGCAGATCAACCTACGAGCAGTACTTC
CASRSTYEQYF
>TRBV16|few|NA|TRBJ1-5
TGTGCCAGCAGCCATAGGAGGGCCAGTAGCAATCAGCCCCAGCATTTT
CASSHRRASSNQPQHF
>TRBV7-7|NA|NA|TRBJ2-7
TGTGCTAGCAGCTCCCCCGGACAACCAAGACGGGAGCAGTACTTC
CASSSPGQPRREQYF
>TRBV7-9|NA|TRBD1|TRBJ2-7
TGTGCCAGCAGCTGGACAGGGGGCCACGAGCAGTACTTC
CASSWTGGHEQYF
>TRBV5-1|once|NA|TRBJ2-2
TGCGCCAGCAGCCCAACGGGACACGGAATAGGCGCCGGGGAGCTGTTTTTT
CASSPTGHGIGAGELFF
>TRBV11-2|NA|TRBD1|TRBJ1-2
TGTGCCAGCAGCCCTACAGTGACAGGGATCTATGGCTACACCTTC
CASSPTVTGIYGYTF
>TRBV13|once|TRBD2|TRBJ2-2
TGTGCCAGCAGCCTGACGGCTGGGGAGGGGAAGCTGTTTTTT
CASSLTAGEGKLFF
>TRBV5-1|NA|NA|TRBJ1-2
TGCGCCATCTTCTCGCGTCCGGAGATAATATTTCAGGGCTATGGCTACACCTTC
CAIFSRPEIIFQGYGYTF
>TRBV30|NA|TRBD1|TRBJ1-5
TGTGCCTGGGGACCGGGACAGGGGGCCGAGCCCCAGCATTTT
CAWGPGQGAEPQHF
>TRBV6-5|NA|TRBD2|TRBJ2-5
TGTGCCAGCAGTCGACTAGCGGGACAAGAGACCCAGTACTTC
CASSRLAGQETQYF
>TRBV30|NA|NA|TRBJ1-5
TGTGCCTTTACGGACAATACCAATCAGCCCCAGCATTTT
CAFTDNTNQPQHF
>TRBV7-6|NA|NA|TRBJ1-4
TGTGCCAGCAGCTTAGCTAAGCGGGAAAAACTGTTTTTT
CASSLAKREKLFF
>TRBV2|NA|NA|TRBJ2-7
TGTGCCAGCAGCGGTTGGGAGACCTACGAGCAGTACTTC
CASSGWETYEQYF
>TRBV6-1|NA|NA|TRBJ2-7
TGTGCCAGCAGTGAAGCGCTAGGAGGACCCTACGAGCAGTACTTC
CASSEALGGPYEQYF
>TRBV5-1|NA|NA|TRBJ1-3
TGCGCCAGCAGCTTGGCGACACCAAACTCTGGAAACACCATATATTTT
CASSLATPNSGNTIYF
>TRBV7-3|few|NA|TRBJ2-1
TGTGCCAGCAGCTTAGGTGGGAGTGAGCAGTTCTTC
CASSLGGSEQFF
>TRBV7-9|NA|TRBD2|TRBJ2-2
TGTGCCAGCAGCTTGGCCGGGACTAGTCAAGCCGGGGAGCTGTTTTTT
CASSLAGTSQAGELFF
>TRBV9|NA|TRBD1|TRBJ2-5
TGTGCCAGCAGCCGAGACAGGGTCCAAGAGACCCAGTACTTC
CASSRDRVQETQYF
>TRBV5-4|NA|NA|TRBJ1-6
TGTGCCAGCAGCCTAGATAGCTCCTATAATTCACCCCTCCACTTT
CASSLDSSYNSPLHF
>TRBV9|few|NA|TRBJ1-1
TGTGCCAGCAGCGTAGTACAGAACACTGAAGCTTTCTTT
CASSVVQNTEAFF
>TRBV27|NA|TRBD1|TRBJ1-2
TGTGCCAGCAGCCTACAGGGGAACTATGGCTACACCTTC
CASSLQGNYGYTF
>TRBV7-3|NA|NA|TRBJ2-3
TGTGCCAGCAGCCCCAACATCTTTGGTACGCAGTATTTT
CASSPNIFGTQYF
>TRBV11-2|NA|NA|TRBJ2-5
TGTGCCAGCAGCTTAGCCGGGTCGCGGGAGACCCAGTACTTC
CASSLAGSRETQYF
>TRBV7-9|NA|NA|TRBJ2-7
TGTGCCAGCAGCCCGCCGGAGCAGACCTACGAGCAGTACTTC
CASSPPEQTYEQYF
>TRBV7-3|NA|TRBD1|TRBJ2-5
TGTGCCAGCAGCTTATCTGGGACAGGGCAAGAGACCCAGTACTTC
CASSLSGTGQETQYF
>TRBV7-8|NA|NA|TRBJ1-3
TGTGCCAGCAGCCCCCGGGGGGAGTTATCTGGAAACACCATATATTTT
CASSPRGELSGNTIYF
>TRBV6-5|NA|TRBD1|TRBJ1-4
TGTGCCATACTGGGGACAGCAACTAATGAAAAACTGTTTTTT
CAILGTATNEKLFF
>TRBV5-6|NA|TRBD1|TRBJ2-1
TGTGCCAGCAGCTTGGGGCAGGGGGTGATGTTCTTC
CASSLGQGVMFF
>TRBV19|NA|NA|TRBJ1-4
TGTGCCAGCTCGGGACAAAAGCGTGAAAAACTGTTTTTT
CASSGQKREKLFF
>TRBV5-8|once|TRBD2|TRBJ2-7
TGTGCCAGCAGCTTACGACTAGCGGGGATGGGCGAGCAGTACTTC
CASSLRLAGMGEQYF
>TRBV12-5|NA|NA|TRBJ1-2
TGTGCTAGTGGTTTGGACAGAAGGCTCTATGGCTACACCTTC
CASGLDRRLYGYTF
>TRBV19|NA|TRBD1|TRBJ2-7
TGTGCCAGTAGTGACAGGGGGTACGAGCAGTACTTC
CASSDRGYEQYF
>TRBV23-1|NA|NA|TRBJ1-1
TGCGCCAGCCGTGTCTATGGGAACACTGAAGCTTTCTTT
CASRVYGNTEAFF
>TRBV6-6|NA|NA|TRBJ1-2
TGTGCCAGCAGTAGCGACAGGAATGGCTACACCTTC
CASSSDRNGYTF
>TRBV9|NA|TRBD1|TRBJ1-2
TGTGCCAGCAGCCGACAAACGGGGCAGGGGGTTAACTATGGCTACACCTTC
CASSRQTGQGVNYGYTF
>TRBV5-6|NA|TRBD1|TRBJ2-2
TGTGCCAGCAGCCAGACAGGGCCGAACACCGGGGAGCTGTTTTTT
CASSQTGPNTGELFF
>TRBV29-1|once|TRBD1|TRBJ1-4
TGCAGCGTCGGACCGGGACAGGGCATCTCTAATGAAAAACTGTTTTTT
CSVGPGQGISNEKLFF
>TRBV4-3|NA|NA|TRBJ1-1
TGCGCCAGCAGCCAATACACAGGGTTGCCCACTGAAGCTTTCTTT
CASSQYTGLPTEAFF
>TRBV4-2|NA|TRBD1|TRBJ1-1
TGTGCCAGCAGCCAAGCCCGGACAGGGGGAACTGAAGCTTTCTTT
CASSQARTGGTEAFF
>TRBV7-9|NA|NA|TRBJ1-1
TGTGCCAGCACCAGCTTTCGTTACGGGCGGGTGACTGAAGCTTTCTTT
CASTSFRYGRVTEAFF
>TRBV6-5|few|TRBD2|TRBJ2-5
TGTGCCAGCAGGACGGGGGGAACACAAGAGACCCAGTACTTC
CASRTGGTQETQYF
>TRBV27|NA|NA|TRBJ1-5
TGTGCCAGCAGTTTATCCTACCCCAAACCGACAGGCCTGAGGCCCCAGCATTTT
CASSLSYPKPTGLRPQHF
>TRBV21-1|NA|NA|TRBJ1-2
TGTGCCAGCCCAACCCCAGGGTATCGCTACACCTTC
CASPTPGYRYTF
>TRBV7-9|NA|NA|TRBJ2-5
TGTGCCAGCAGCCCTCACGGGGGGCTCCTCCAAGAGACCCAGTACTTC
CASSPHGGLLQETQYF
>TRBV29-1|NA|NA|TRBJ1-4
TGCAGCGTTCGGGAGCTTAATGAAAAACTGTTTTTT
CSVRELNEKLFF
>TRBV7-9|once|NA|TRBJ2-7
TGTGCCAGCAGCCACAGGGTTTGGGAGCAGTACTTC
CASSHRVWEQYF
>TRBV5-1|NA|NA|TRBJ2-5
TGCGCCAGCAGCTTCGGCGGGGCAGGAGGTGGGGGAGAGACCCAGTACTTC
CASSFGGAGGGGETQYF
>TRBV18|NA|TRBD1|TRBJ2-4
TGTGCCAGCTCACCGATCGACAGGGCTGAAGCCAAAAACATTCAGTACTTC
CASSPIDRAEAKNIQYF